The TCR beta chain under discussion was sequenced for a study of cytomegalovirus exposure and HLA in healthy donors. Points from the study as a whole: Per published reports, the classifier diagnosed cytomegalovirus status with high specificity and sensitivity.

To note about this clone: Its antigen is still unknown.

CDR3 size: 16 residues. V was cut by 4 bases and J by 5 bases, with 21 bases left in between. Germline V lookup: CDR1 SGHNT, CDR2 YYREEE (reference sequence). With 60 Vbeta and 13 Jbeta primers, the PCR was carried out. TCRdb's table, derived via immunoSEQ multiplex PCR, lists solely in-frame clones and lacks some. The sample has about 140,000 clones, around 90% seen once. The receptor comes from a woman aged 40 to 55 in good health and CMV-seronegative. Sequenced: PBMCs. The genes are TRBV5-4 and TRBJ2-5; TRBD1 might be the D (8 bases). The CDR3 nucleotides are TGTGCCAGCAGCGGGGGGGGGCAGGGGGCAAGGGAGACCCAGTACTTC. Encoded protein: CASSGGGQGARETQYF.